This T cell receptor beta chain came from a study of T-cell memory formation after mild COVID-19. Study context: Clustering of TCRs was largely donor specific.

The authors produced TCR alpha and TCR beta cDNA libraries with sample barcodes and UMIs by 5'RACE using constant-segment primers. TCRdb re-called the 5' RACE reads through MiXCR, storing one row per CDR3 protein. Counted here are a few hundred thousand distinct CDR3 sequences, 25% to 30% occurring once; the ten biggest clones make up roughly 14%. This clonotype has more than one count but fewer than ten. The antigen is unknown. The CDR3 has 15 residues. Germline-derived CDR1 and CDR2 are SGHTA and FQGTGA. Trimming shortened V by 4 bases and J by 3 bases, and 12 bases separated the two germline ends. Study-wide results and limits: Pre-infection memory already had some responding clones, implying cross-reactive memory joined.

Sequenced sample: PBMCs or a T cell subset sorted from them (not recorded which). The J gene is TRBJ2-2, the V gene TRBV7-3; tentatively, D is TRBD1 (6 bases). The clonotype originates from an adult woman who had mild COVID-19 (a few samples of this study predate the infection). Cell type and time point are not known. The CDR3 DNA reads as TGTGCCAGCAGCTCCGGACAGATATACACCGGGGAGCTGTTTTTT. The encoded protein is CASSSGQIYTGELFF. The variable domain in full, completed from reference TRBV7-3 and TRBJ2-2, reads GAGVSQTPSNKVTEKGKYVELRCDPISGHTALYWYRQSLGQGPEFLIYFQGTGAADDSGLPNDRFFAVRPEGSVSTLKIQRTERGDSAVYLCASSSGQIYTGELFFGEGSRLTVL.